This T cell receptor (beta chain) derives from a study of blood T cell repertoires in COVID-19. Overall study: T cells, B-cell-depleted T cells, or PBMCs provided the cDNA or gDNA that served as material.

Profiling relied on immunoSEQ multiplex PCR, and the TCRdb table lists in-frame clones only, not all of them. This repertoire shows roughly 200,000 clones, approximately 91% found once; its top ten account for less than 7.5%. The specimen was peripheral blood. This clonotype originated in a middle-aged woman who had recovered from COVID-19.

The CDR3 is CASSSSDRGLYGYTF. CDR3 DNA sequence: TGTGCCAGCAGTTCGTCGGACAGGGGCTTGTATGGCTACACCTTC. This sequence joins TRBV27 and TRBJ1-2; 9 bases are shared with TRBD1. Germline V gene data show CDR1 as MNHEY and CDR2 as SMNVEV (reference sequence). CDR3 length: 15 amino acids. With 4 bases clipped from V and 5 bases from J, the junction kept 8 bases outside the gene matches.